The T cell receptor beta chain described here comes from a study of CD8 T cells in Susac syndrome. This CDR3 has 14 amino acids. J lost 8 bases, V lost 8 bases, and 8 bases had no gene match. The RNA input was roughly 0.5 to 1 ug, and it was reverse transcribed with random hexamers. The method of amplification for TCR beta CDR3 was immunoSEQ multiplex PCR, covering 54 Vbeta and 13 Jbeta. A single record per CDR3 protein comes from TCRdb applying MiXCR to the immunoSEQ multiplex PCR reads. This sample yields 200,000 to 250,000 distinct CDR3 sequences, of which just over 90% are seen a single time; roughly 0.072% belongs to the top ten.

The sequence derives from a human donor with multiple sclerosis. The chain couples TRBV12-3 or TRBV12-4 to TRBJ1-4, with 10 bases matching TRBD1. Sequencing input: CD4+ T cells from PBMCs. The CDR3 reads CASPDRGLEEKLFF. The CDR3 bases are TGTGCCAGCCCTGACAGGGGGCTAGAAGAAAAACTGTTTTTT.